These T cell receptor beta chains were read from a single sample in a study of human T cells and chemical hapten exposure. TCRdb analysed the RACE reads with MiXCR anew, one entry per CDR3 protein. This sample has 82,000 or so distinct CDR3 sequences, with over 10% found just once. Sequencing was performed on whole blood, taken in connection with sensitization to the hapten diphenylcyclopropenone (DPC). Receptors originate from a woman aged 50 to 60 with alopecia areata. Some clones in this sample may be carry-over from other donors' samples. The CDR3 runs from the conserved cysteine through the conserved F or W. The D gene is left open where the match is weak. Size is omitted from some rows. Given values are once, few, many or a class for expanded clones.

TGCAGTGCCCCCATGGACACCTCGAGCAATTCACCCCTCCACTTT	CSAPMDTSSNSPLHF	.	.	TRBV20-1	TRBJ1-6
TGCAGTGGTAGCACAGATACGCAGTATTTT	CSGSTDTQYF	.	.	TRBV20-1	TRBJ2-3
TGTGCCAGCAGCCAGGGGCTGGCGGGGGGCACAGATACGCAGTATTTT	CASSQGLAGGTDTQYF	.	many	TRBV7-6	TRBJ2-3
TGCAGCGCCCGAGGACAGGGAACGAACACTGAAGCTTTCTTT	CSARGQGTNTEAFF	TRBD1	.	TRBV29-1	TRBJ1-1
TGCAGCGTTGAAGGGACAGGGGCGTTGAACACTGAAGCTTTCTTT	CSVEGTGALNTEAFF	TRBD1	.	TRBV29-1	TRBJ1-1
TGCAGTGCCCAAGGCGGGGGGGCGAACACTGAAGCTTTCTTT	CSAQGGGANTEAFF	.	.	TRBV20-1	TRBJ1-1
TGCAGCGTTGAGGGACTGGAGGTAGCTTTCTTT	CSVEGLEVAFF	.	few	TRBV29-1	TRBJ1-1
TGTGCCAGCAGCTTGTCGGGAGCAGAGACCCAGTACTTC	CASSLSGAETQYF	.	many	TRBV5-6	TRBJ2-5
TGCGCCACCCGTCACCAGGGGCTCAGGAACGAGCAGTACTTC	CATRHQGLRNEQYF	.	.	TRBV10-2	TRBJ2-7
TGCAGCGTTACTCTAGCGGCCAAAGAGACCCAGTACTTC	CSVTLAAKETQYF	TRBD2	few	TRBV29-1	TRBJ2-5
TGCGCCAGCAGCTTTGGGACTAGCGGATCTAGCACAGATACGCAGTATTTT	CASSFGTSGSSTDTQYF	TRBD2	few	TRBV5-1	TRBJ2-3
TGTGCCAGCAGCTTAACTAGCGGACTCACAGATACGCAGTATTTT	CASSLTSGLTDTQYF	TRBD2	.	TRBV7-9	TRBJ2-3
TGTGCCAGCAGTTTAAGTTTTGGGGCAGGGATGAACAATCAGCCCCAGCATTTT	CASSLSFGAGMNNQPQHF	.	many	TRBV12-3/TRBV12-4	TRBJ1-5
TGTGCCAGCAACCTCCACAGGGCCCGAGGCACTGAAGCTTTCTTT	CASNLHRARGTEAFF	.	many	TRBV6-6	TRBJ1-1